This T cell receptor (beta chain) was observed in a study of blood T cells in healthy people across ages. Next came a second PCR, run for about 7 to 12 cycles, which used a sample-barcoded 5' primer along with a J-beta primer mix. TCRdb reprocessed the 5' RACE reads via MiXCR and lists one record per CDR3 protein. The profile shows about 1.4 million distinct CDR3 sequences, approximately 60% of them singletons. This clonotype was seen only a few times. Trimming took 8 bases from V and 3 from J, leaving 7 bases between them. The CDR3 is made up of 11 amino acids. The germline V gene encodes CDR1 SNHLY and CDR2 FYNNEI.

Material: blood. This clonotype originated in a man younger than 35 in good health. This chain links TRBV2 with TRBJ1-2, with D hard to call. The CDR3 is CASWNYYGYTF. CDR3 nucleotide sequence: TGTGCCAGCTGGAACTACTATGGCTACACCTTC.